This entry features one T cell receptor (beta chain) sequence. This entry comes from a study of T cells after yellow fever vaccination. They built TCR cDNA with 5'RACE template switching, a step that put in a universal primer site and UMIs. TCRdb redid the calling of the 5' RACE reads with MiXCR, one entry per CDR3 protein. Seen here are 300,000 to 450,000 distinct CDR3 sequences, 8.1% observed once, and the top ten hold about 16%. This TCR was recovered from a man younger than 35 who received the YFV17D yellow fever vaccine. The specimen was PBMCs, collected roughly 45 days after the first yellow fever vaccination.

DNA of the CDR3: TGTGCCAGCAGTTATGAGGCTAGCGGGGGGTTGCGGACCCAGTACTTC. Its translation: CASSYEASGGLRTQYF. The rearrangement links TRBV6-5 to TRBJ2-5; 11 bases map to TRBD2. Germline CDR1 is MNHEY and CDR2 is SVGAGI. J gave up 7 bases and V 3 bases, and 10 bases lay outside the gene matches. The CDR3 runs to 16 residues.